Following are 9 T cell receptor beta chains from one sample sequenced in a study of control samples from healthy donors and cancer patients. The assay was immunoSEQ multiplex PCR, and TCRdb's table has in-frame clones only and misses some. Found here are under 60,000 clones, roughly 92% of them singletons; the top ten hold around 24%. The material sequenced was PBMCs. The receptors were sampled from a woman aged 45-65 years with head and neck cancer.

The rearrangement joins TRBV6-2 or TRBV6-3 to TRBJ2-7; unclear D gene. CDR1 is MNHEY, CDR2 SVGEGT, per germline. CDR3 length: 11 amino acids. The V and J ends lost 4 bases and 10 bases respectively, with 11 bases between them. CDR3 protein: CASSSFRVQYF. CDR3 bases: TGTGCCAGCAGTTCGTTCCGGGTTCAGTACTTC.

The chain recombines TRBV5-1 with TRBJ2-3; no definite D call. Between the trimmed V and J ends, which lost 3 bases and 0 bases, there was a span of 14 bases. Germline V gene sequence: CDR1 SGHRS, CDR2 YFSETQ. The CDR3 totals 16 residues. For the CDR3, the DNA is TGCGCCAGCAGCTGGGATATCAGCATAAGCACAGATACGCAGTATTTT. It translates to CASSWDISISTDTQYF. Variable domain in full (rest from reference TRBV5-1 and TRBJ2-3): KAGVTQTPRYLIKTRGQQVTLSCSPISGHRSVSWYQQTPGQGLQFLFEYFSETQRNKGNFPGRFSGRQFSNSRSEMNVSTLELGDSALYLCASSWDISISTDTQYFGPGTRLTVL.

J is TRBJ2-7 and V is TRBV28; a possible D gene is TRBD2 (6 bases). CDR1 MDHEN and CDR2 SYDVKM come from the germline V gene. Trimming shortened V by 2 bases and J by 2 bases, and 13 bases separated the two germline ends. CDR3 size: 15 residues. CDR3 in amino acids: CASSLNRRDAYEQYF. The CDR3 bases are TGTGCCAGCAGTTTAAATAGGCGGGACGCCTACGAGCAGTACTTC.

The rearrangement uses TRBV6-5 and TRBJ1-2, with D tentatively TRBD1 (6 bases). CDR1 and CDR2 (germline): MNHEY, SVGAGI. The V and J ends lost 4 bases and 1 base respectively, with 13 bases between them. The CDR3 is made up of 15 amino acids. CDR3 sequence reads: CASSLTGKGNYGYTF. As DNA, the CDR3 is TGTGCCAGCAGTTTAACAGGGAAGGGTAACTATGGCTACACCTTC.

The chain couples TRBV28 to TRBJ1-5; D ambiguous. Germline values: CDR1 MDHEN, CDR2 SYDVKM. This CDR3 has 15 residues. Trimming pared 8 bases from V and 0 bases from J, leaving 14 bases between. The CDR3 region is CASLTGVPSNQPQHF. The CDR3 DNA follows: TGTGCCAGCCTCACGGGAGTCCCTAGCAATCAGCCCCAGCATTTT.

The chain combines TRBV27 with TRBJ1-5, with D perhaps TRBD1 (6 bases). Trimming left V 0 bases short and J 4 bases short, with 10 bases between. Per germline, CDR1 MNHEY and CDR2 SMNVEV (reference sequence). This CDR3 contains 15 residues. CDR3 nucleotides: TGTGCCAGCAGTTTATCGGACAGTTCTAATCAGCCCCAGCATTTT. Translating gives CASSLSDSSNQPQHF.

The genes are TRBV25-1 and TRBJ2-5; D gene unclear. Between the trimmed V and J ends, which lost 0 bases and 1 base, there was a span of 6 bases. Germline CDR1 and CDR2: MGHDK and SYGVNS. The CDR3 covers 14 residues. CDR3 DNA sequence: TGTGCCAGCAGTGAATACTTGGGCCAAGAGACCCAGTACTTC. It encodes CASSEYLGQETQYF.

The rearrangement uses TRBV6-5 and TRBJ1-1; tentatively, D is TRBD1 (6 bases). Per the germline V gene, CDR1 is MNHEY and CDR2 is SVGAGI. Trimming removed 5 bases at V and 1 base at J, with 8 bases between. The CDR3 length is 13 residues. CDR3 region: CASSPQGNTEAFF. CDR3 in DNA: TGTGCCAGCAGTCCACAGGGGAACACTGAAGCTTTCTTT.

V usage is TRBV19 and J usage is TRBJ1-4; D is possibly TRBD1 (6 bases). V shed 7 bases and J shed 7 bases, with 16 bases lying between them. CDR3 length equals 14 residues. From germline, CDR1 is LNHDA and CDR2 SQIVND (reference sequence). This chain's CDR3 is CASNSGALGEKLFF. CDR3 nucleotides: TGTGCCAGTAATTCAGGGGCGCTCGGTGAAAAACTGTTTTTT. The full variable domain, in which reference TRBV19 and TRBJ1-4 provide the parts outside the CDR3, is DGGITQSPKYLFRKEGQNVTLSCEQNLNHDAMYWYRQDPGQGLRLIYYSQIVNDFQKGDIAEGYSVSREKKESFPLTVTSAQKNPTAFYLCASNSGALGEKLFFGSGTQLSVL.